The source of this T cell receptor (beta chain) is a study of blood T cell repertoires in COVID-19. Study details: Samples came from the United States, Italy and Spain, spanning acute and convalescent COVID-19. In each case, the material was cDNA or gDNA derived from T cells, B-cell-depleted T cells, or PBMCs.

Source study methods: Estimation of nucleated cell counts was performed using reference gene primer amplification. TCRdb's copy holds only in-frame clones and misses some; the assay was immunoSEQ multiplex PCR. From that table come the V and J calls and clone size; the DNA was used to work out D and trimming. The sample shows roughly 260,000 clones, 88% of them seen only once. From germline, CDR1 is KGHSH and CDR2 LQKENI. V lost 4 bases and J 0 bases, leaving 9 bases between the germline ends. CDR3 length: 15 residues. This sequence joins TRBV18 and TRBJ2-2; D unresolved. The sample consisted of peripheral blood. The source is a man in his 60s who had recovered from COVID-19. The CDR3 region has the DNA TGTGCCAGCTCACTAGACACCGCGAACACCGGGGAGCTGTTTTTT. Translation gives CASSLDTANTGELFF. Drawing the rest from reference TRBV18 and TRBJ2-2, the complete variable domain is NAGVMQNPRHLVRRRGQEARLRCSPMKGHSHVYWYRQLPEEGLKFMVYLQKENIIDESGMPKERFSAEFPKEGPSILRIQQVVRGDSAAYFCASSLDTANTGELFFGEGSRLTVL.